What follows is one TCR beta chain and its context. Its antigen is as yet unknown. This sample was taken from a study of blood T cells in healthy people across ages. Overall study findings and caveats: Diversity was higher, and naive CD4+ cells more numerous, in long-lived donors than in aged donors.

A second PCR, run for about 7 to 12 cycles, used a sample-barcoded 5' primer plus a J-beta primer mix. Per-sample output comprised a minimum of 2.5 million paired-end reads containing CDR3. TCRdb used MiXCR to reprocess the 5' RACE reads, holding one entry per CDR3 protein. The repertoire holds hundreds of thousands of distinct CDR3 sequences, with 20% to 25% as singletons. CDR1 and CDR2 (germline): MNHNS, SASEGT. This CDR3 is built from 12 residues. The V end was cut by 5 bases, the J end by 5 bases, with 8 bases between. Healthy Caucasian individuals from Russia aged about 6 to 90 served as donors. The extraction recovered at least 5 micrograms of total RNA per sample.

The specimen sequenced was blood. This chain uses TRBV6-1 with TRBJ2-3, with D unresolved. The receptor's source is a man between 65 and 85 years old in good health. The CDR3 DNA reads TGTGCCAGCAGTATTCGAGGAGATACGCAGTATTTT. Its translation is CASSIRGDTQYF.